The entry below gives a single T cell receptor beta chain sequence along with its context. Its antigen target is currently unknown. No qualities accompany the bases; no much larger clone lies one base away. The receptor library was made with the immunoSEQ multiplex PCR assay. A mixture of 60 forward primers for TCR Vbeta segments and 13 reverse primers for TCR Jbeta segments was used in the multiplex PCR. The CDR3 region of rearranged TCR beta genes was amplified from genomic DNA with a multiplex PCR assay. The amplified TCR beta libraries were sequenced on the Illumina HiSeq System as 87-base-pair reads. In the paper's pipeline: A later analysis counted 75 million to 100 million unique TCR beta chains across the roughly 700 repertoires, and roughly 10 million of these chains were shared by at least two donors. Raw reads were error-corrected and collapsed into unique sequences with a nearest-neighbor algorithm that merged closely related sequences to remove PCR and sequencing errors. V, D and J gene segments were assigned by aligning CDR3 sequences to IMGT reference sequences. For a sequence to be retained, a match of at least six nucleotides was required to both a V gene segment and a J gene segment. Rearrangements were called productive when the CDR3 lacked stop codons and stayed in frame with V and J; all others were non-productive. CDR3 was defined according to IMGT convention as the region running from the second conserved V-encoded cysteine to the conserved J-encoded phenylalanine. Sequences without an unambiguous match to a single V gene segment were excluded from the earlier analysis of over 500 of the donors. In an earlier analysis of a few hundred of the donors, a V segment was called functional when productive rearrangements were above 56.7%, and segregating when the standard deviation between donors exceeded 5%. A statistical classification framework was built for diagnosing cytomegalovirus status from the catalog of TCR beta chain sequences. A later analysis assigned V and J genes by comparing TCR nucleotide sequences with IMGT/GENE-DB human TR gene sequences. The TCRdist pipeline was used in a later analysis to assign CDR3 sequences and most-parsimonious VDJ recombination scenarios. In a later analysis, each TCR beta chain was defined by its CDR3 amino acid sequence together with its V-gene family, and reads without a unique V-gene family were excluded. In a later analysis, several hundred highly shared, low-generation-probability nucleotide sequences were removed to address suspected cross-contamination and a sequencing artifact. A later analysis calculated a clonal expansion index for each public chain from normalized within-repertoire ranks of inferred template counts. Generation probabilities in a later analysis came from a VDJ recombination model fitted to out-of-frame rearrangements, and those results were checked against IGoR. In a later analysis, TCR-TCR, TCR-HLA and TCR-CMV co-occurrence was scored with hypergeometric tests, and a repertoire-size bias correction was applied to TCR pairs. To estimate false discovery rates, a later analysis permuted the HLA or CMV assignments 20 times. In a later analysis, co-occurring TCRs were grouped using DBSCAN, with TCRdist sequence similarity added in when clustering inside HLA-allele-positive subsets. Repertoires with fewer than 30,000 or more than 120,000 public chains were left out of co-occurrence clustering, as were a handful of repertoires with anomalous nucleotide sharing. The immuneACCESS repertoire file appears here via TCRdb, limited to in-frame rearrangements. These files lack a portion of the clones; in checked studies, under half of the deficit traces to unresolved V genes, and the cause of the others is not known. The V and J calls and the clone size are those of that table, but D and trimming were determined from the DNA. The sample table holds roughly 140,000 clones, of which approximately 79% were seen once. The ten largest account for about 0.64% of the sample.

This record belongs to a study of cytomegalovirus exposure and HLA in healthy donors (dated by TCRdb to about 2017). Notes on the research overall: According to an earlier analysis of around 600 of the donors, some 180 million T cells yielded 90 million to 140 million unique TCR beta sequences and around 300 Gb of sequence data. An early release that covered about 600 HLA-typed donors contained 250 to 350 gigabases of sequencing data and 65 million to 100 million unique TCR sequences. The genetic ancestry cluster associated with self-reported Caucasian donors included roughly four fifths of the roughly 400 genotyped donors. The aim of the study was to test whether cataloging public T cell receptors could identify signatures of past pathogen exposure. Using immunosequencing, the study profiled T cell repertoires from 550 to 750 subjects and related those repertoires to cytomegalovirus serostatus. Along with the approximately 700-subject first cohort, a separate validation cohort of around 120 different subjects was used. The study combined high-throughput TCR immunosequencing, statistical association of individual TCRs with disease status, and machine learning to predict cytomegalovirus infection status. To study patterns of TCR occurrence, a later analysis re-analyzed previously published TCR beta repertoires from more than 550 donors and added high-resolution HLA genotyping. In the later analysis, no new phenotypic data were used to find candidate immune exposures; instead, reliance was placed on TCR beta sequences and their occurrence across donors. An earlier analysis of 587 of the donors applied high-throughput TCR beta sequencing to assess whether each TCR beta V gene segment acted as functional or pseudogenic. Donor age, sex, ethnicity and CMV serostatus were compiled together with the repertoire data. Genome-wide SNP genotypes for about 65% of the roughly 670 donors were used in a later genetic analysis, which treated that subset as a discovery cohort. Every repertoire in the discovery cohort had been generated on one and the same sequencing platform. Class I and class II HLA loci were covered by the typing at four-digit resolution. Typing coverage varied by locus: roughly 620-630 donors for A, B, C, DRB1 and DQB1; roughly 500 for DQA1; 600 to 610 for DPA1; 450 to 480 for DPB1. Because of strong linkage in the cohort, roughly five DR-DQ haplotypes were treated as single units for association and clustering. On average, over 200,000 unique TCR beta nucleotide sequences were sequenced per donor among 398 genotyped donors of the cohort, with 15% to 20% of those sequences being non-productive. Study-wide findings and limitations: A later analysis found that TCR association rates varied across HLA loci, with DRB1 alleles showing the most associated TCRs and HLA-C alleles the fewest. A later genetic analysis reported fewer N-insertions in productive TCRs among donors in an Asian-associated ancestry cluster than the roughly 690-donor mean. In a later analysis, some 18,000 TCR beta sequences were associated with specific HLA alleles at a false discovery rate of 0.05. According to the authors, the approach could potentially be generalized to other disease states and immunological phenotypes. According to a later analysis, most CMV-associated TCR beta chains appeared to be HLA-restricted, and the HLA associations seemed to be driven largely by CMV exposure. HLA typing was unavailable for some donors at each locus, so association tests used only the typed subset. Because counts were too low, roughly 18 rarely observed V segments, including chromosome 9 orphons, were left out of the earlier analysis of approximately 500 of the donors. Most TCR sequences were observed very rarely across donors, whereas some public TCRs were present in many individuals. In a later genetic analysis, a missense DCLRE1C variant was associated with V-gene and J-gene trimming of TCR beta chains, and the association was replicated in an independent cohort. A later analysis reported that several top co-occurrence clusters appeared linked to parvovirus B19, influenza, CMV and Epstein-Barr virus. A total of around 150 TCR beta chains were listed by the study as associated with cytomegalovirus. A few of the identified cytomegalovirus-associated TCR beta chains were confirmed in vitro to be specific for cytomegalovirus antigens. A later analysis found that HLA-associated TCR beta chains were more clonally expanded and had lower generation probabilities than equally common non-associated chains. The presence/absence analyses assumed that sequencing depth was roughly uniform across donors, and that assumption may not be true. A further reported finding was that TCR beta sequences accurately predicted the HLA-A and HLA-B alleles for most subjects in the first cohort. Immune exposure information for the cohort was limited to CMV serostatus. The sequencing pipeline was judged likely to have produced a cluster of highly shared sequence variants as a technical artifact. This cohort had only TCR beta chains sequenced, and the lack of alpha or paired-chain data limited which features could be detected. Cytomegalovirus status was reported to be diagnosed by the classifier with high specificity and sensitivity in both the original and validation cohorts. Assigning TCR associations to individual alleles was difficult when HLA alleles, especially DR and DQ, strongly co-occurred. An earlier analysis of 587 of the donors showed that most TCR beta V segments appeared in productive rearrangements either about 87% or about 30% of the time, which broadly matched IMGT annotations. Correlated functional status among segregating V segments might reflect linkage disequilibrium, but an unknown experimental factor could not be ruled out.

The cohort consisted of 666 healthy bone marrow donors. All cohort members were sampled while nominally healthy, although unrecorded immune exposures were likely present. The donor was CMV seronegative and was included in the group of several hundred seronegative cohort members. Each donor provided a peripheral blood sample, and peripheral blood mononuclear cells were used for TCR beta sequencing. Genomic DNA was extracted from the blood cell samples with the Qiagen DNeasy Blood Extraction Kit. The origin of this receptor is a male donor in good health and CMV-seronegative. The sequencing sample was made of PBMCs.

The sequence in DNA is TGTGCCAGTAGTCCGCTCCGACCGGGTGGAGCCGGGGAGCTGTTTTTT. Its protein is CASSPLRPGGAGELFF. Here the chain combines TRBV19 and TRBJ2-2, with an unclear D gene assignment. CDR1 LNHDA and CDR2 SQIVND were looked up in the germline V gene (reference sequence). V is reduced by 5 bases and J by 6 bases, leaving a spacing of 19 bases between them. The CDR3 has 16 amino acids, counting the end cysteine and phenylalanine. Kept here is only the CDR3 DNA, which spans 48 bases and is read in frame from base 1.